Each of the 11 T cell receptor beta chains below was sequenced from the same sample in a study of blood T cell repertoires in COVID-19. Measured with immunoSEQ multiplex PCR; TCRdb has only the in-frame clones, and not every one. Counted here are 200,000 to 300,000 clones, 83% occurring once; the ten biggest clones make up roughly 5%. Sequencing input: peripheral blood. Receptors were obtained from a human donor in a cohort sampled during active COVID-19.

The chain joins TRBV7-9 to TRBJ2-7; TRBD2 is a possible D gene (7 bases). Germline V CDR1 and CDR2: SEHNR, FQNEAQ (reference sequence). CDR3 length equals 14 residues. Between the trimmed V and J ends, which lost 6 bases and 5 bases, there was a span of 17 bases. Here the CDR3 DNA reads TGTGCCAGCAGTTCAGGGGAGGGGATCAACGAGCAGTACTTC. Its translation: CASSSGEGINEQYF. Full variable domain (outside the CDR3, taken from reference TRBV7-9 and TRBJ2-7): DTGVSQNPRHKITKRGQNVTFRCDPISEHNRLYWYRQTLGQGPEFLTYFQNEAQLEKSRLLSDRFSAERPKGSFSTLEIQRTEQGDSAMYLCASSSGEGINEQYFGPGTRLTVT.

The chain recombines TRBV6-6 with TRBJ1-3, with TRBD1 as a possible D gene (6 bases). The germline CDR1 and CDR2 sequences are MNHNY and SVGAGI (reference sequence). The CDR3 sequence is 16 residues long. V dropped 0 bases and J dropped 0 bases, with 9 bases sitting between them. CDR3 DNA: TGTGCCAGCAGTTACTCGGGGGCGAGCTCTGGAAACACCATATATTTT. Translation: CASSYSGASSGNTIYF.

CDR3 nucleotide sequence: TGTGCCAGCTCACCATCACAGGGAGAGGGGAATGAGCAGTTCTTC. Protein product: CASSPSQGEGNEQFF. The chain joins TRBV18 to TRBJ2-1, with D possibly matching TRBD1 (6 bases). V shed 2 bases and J shed 7 bases, with 15 bases lying between them. The CDR3 spans 15 residues. Germline V lookup: CDR1 KGHSH, CDR2 LQKENI. Complete variable domain (other parts from reference TRBV18 and TRBJ2-1): NAGVMQNPRHLVRRRGQEARLRCSPMKGHSHVYWYRQLPEEGLKFMVYLQKENIIDESGMPKERFSAEFPKEGPSILRIQQVVRGDSAAYFCASSPSQGEGNEQFFGPGTRLTVL.

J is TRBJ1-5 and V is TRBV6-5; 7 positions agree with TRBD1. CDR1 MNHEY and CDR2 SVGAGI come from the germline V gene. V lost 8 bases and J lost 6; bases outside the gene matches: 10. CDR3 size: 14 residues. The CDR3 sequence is CASLLQGIGQPQHF. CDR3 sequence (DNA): TGTGCCAGCCTATTACAGGGGATAGGTCAGCCCCAGCATTTT.

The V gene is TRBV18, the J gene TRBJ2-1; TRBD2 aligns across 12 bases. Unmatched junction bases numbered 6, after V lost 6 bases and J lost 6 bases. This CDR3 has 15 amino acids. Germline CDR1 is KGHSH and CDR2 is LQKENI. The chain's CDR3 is CASSQTSGGVNEQFF. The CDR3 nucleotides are TGTGCCAGCTCGCAGACTAGCGGGGGAGTCAATGAGCAGTTCTTC.

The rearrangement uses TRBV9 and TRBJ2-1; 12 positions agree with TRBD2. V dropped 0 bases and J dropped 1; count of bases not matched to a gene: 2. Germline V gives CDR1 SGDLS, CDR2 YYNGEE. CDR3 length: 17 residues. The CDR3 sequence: CASSVGLAGESYNEQFF. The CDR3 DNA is TGTGCCAGCAGCGTAGGACTAGCGGGAGAGTCCTACAATGAGCAGTTCTTC.

The CDR3 DNA is TGTGCCGGAGGTGTGGGGGCCGTGTACCAAGAGACCCAGTACTTC. Protein: CAGGVGAVYQETQYF. This chain connects TRBV30 to TRBJ2-5; TRBD1 is a possible D gene (6 bases). The V and J ends lost 8 bases and 0 bases respectively, with 19 bases between them. Germline V gene data show CDR1 as GTSNPN and CDR2 as SVGIG (reference sequence). The CDR3 extends over 15 amino acids.

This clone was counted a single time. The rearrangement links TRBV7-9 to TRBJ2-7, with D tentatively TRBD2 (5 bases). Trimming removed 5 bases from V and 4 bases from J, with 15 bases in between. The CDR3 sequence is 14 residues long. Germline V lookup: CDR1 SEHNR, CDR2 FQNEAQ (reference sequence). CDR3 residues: CASSPGNGIYEQYF. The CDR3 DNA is TGTGCCAGCAGCCCCGGAAACGGGATATACGAGCAGTACTTC.

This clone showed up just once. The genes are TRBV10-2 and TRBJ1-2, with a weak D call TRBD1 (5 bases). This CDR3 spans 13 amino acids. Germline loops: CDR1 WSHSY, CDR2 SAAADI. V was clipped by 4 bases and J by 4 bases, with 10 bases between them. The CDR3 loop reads CASSVQGGYGYTF. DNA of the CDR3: TGCGCCAGCAGTGTGCAGGGCGGCTATGGCTACACCTTC.

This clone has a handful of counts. In nucleotides, the CDR3 is TGTGCCAGTAGTAGTCCCCCCAGGGGCCAGCCCCAGCATTTT. Its protein product is CASSSPPRGQPQHF. The chain couples TRBV19 to TRBJ1-5, with a possible D match to TRBD1 (6 bases). Germline CDR1 LNHDA, CDR2 SQIVND (reference sequence). The CDR3 length is 14 residues. V was pared by 4 bases and J by 7 bases, with 14 bases between.

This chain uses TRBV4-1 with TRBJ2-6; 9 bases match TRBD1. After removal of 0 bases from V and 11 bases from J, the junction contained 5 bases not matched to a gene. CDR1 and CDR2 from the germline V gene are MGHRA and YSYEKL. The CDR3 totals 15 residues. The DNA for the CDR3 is TGCGCCAGCAGCCAAGAAGGGACAGGGCGGGACGTCCTGACTTTC. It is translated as CASSQEGTGRDVLTF.